This is a list of T cell receptor beta chains from one sample in a study of T-cell reconstitution after alpha-beta-depleted transplantation in children. TCRdb passed the PCR reads through MiXCR, listing each CDR3 protein once. The sample includes about 460,000 distinct CDR3 sequences, about 10% seen only once; the top ten take roughly 2.1%. The specimen was PBMCs, collected before TCRalphabeta/CD19-depleted stem cell transplant. These receptors were collected from a child aged 2-15 years with inherited bone marrow failure, due to receive a stem cell transplant. Each CDR3 is given without its conserved first and last residue.

>TRBV20-1|TRBJ2-7
SARDEDRAHEQY
>TRBV24-1|TRBJ1-1
ATSAWGYAEAF
>TRBV12-3/TRBV12-4|TRBJ2-7
ASSPSGTEQY
>TRBV4-3|TRBJ2-7
ASSQDDSYDEQY
>TRBV6-5|TRBJ2-7
ASSYSNGNEQY
>TRBV27|TRBJ2-1
ASSSIDRVYNEQF
>TRBV5-6|TRBJ2-1
ASSHTGGEQF
>TRBV12-3/TRBV12-4|TRBJ1-1
ASSLWQKNTEAF
>TRBV6-2/TRBV6-3|TRBJ2-1
ASSYSRGTSGYNEQF
>TRBV28|TRBJ2-1
ASSLSPGTNYNEQF
>TRBV20-1|TRBJ2-5
SADPGTRAQETQY
>TRBV6-5|TRBJ2-5
AARGGGETQY
>TRBV7-8|TRBJ2-7
ASSLLPSGYEQY
>TRBV5-1|TRBJ2-1
ASSSLGLAGGLNEQF
>TRBV29-1|TRBJ1-4
SVEGTVATNEKLF
>TRBV14|TRBJ2-5
ASSQDHRGTQY
>TRBV10-3|TRBJ2-7
AISESAPSSYEQY
>TRBV6-2/TRBV6-3|TRBJ2-3
ASSRGLAGWTDTQY
>TRBV6-2/TRBV6-3|TRBJ2-7
ASSYGTDYEQY
>TRBV18|TRBJ1-1
ASSPPIGDRGMNTEAF
>TRBV10-1|TRBJ2-7
ASSEGVPYEQY
>TRBV5-6|TRBJ1-4
ASSFGLEKLF
>TRBV18|TRBJ2-6
ASSHPTGTGANVLT
>TRBV4-1|TRBJ1-4
ASSPQWLLETNEKLF